Below are 32 T cell receptor beta chains sequenced from a single sample in a study of cytomegalovirus exposure and HLA in healthy donors. Measured with immunoSEQ multiplex PCR; TCRdb has only the in-frame clones, and not every one. The table has about 360,000 clones, roughly 90% seen once; the top ten hold over 0.75%. Material: PBMCs. These TCRs come from a woman under 30 in good health and CMV-seronegative.

The V gene is TRBV13, the J gene TRBJ2-7; D gene uncertain. CDR1 is PRHDT and CDR2 is FYEKMQ in the germline V gene (reference sequence). This CDR3 comprises 12 residues. With 3 bases removed from V and 5 bases from J, the gap between germline ends came to 8 bases. The CDR3 DNA reads TGTGCCAGCAGCTTGCTGGCGGACGAGCAGTACTTC. As protein: CASSLLADEQYF.

The genes are TRBV18 and TRBJ1-2; TRBD1 aligns across 7 bases. This CDR3 has 16 amino acids. CDR1 and CDR2 from the germline V gene are KGHSH and LQKENI. Losses at the gene ends were 3 bases for V and 4 bases for J; bases not matched to a gene: 11. The CDR3 here is CASSPTGLGDFYGYTF. The CDR3 nucleotides read TGTGCCAGCTCACCGACAGGGCTAGGGGATTTCTATGGCTACACCTTC.

The chain links TRBV27 to TRBJ2-1; 8 bases align to TRBD2. Germline CDR1 MNHEY, CDR2 SMNVEV (reference sequence). The CDR3 runs 18 residues. V lost 4 bases, J lost 0 bases, and 11 bases stayed unmatched. In DNA form, the CDR3 reads TGTGCCAGCAGTTCCCGAGGCGGGAGGCCAAGCTCCTACAATGAGCAGTTCTTC. Encoded protein: CASSSRGGRPSSYNEQFF.

The rearrangement joins TRBV2 to TRBJ1-3, with 8 bases that match TRBD1. The V and J ends lost 5 bases and 3 bases, in that order; junction bases with no gene match: 6. The germline gives CDR1 SNHLY, CDR2 FYNNEI. The CDR3 contains 15 residues. CDR3 nucleotides: TGTGCCAGCAGTACGACAGGGGTATATGGAAACACCATATATTTT. It translates to CASSTTGVYGNTIYF.

The chain links TRBV30 to TRBJ1-1; 9 positions agree with TRBD1. J gave up 4 bases and V 4 bases, and 7 bases lay outside the gene matches. The V gene's germline CDR1 is GTSNPN and CDR2 SVGIG (reference sequence). The length of the CDR3 is 14 residues. The CDR3 region has the DNA TGTGCCTGGATAAAACAGGGGGCGGGCACTGAAGCTTTCTTT. Amino acid sequence: CAWIKQGAGTEAFF.

This chain uses TRBV6-5 with TRBJ1-5; TRBD1 agrees at 8 bases. V lost 6 bases to trimming and J lost 2 bases; unmatched junction nucleotides: 6. Germline CDR1 is MNHEY and CDR2 is SVGAGI. The CDR3 is 15 amino acids. CDR3 loop: CASRLDRDGNQPQHF. CDR3 in DNA: TGTGCCAGCAGATTGGACAGGGATGGCAATCAGCCCCAGCATTTT.

The DNA of the CDR3 is TGTGCCAGCAGTTCGGGACAGGGGGTTAGCAATCAGCCCCAGCATTTT. It specifies CASSSGQGVSNQPQHF. This chain links TRBV28 with TRBJ1-5; TRBD1 matches at 11 bases. After removal of 4 bases from V and 0 bases from J, the junction contained 2 bases not matched to a gene. In germline, CDR1 is MDHEN, CDR2 SYDVKM. This CDR3 is built from 16 residues.

V is TRBV16 and J is TRBJ2-1; 8 bases agree with TRBD2. The V gene's germline CDR1 is KGHSY and CDR2 FQNENV. V lost 3 bases, J lost 7 bases, and 8 bases stayed unmatched. The CDR3 consists of 15 residues. The CDR3 region is CASSQSWLAGNEQFF. DNA of the CDR3: TGTGCCAGCAGCCAGTCCTGGCTAGCGGGTAATGAGCAGTTCTTC.

J is TRBJ2-7 and V is TRBV4-2, with 7 bases that match TRBD2. The germline gives CDR1 LGHNA, CDR2 YNFKEQ. J lost 2 bases, V lost 5 bases, and 12 bases had no gene match. This CDR3 contains 16 residues. This chain's CDR3 is CASSSPGLAGTYEQYF. The CDR3 coding sequence is TGTGCCAGCAGCTCTCCCGGGTTAGCGGGTACCTACGAGCAGTACTTC.

This chain links TRBV5-1 with TRBJ2-2, with D perhaps matching TRBD1 (5 bases). The germline V gene has CDR1 SGHRS and CDR2 YFSETQ. V lost 1 base and J 5 bases, leaving 12 bases between the germline ends. The CDR3 is made up of 15 amino acids. CDR3 residues: CASSLYQGLTGELFF. As DNA, the CDR3 is TGCGCCAGCAGCTTGTATCAGGGTTTGACCGGGGAGCTGTTTTTT.

The gene calls are TRBV19 and TRBJ2-2; the match to TRBD2 covers 10 bases. The CDR3 is 17 amino acids. Germline CDR1 reads LNHDA; CDR2 reads SQIVND (reference sequence). V was pared by 8 bases and J by 4 bases, with 13 bases of the junction left unmatched. The DNA for the CDR3 is TGTGCCAGTGCCTGGCTAGCGGGAGTATCTGGCACCGGGGAGCTGTTTTTT. It specifies CASAWLAGVSGTGELFF.

The chain couples TRBV2 to TRBJ2-5; TRBD2 aligns across 10 bases. Germline CDR1 SNHLY, CDR2 FYNNEI. CDR3 length: 16 residues. J was trimmed by 2 bases and V by 7 bases; bases with no gene match: 10. CDR3 loop: CASTVSLAGHQETQYF. CDR3 nucleotide sequence: TGTGCCAGCACTGTCTCACTAGCGGGGCATCAAGAGACCCAGTACTTC.

V is TRBV29-1 and J is TRBJ2-7; D may be TRBD2 (6 bases). Germline V CDR1 and CDR2: SQVTM, ANQGSEA. This CDR3 contains 12 residues. Trimming took off 4 bases at V and 2 bases at J, with 9 bases between the two ends. The CDR3 is CSVASGAYEQYF. In DNA, the CDR3 is TGCAGCGTTGCGTCGGGAGCCTACGAGCAGTACTTC.

This chain links TRBV7-9 with TRBJ2-7, with TRBD2 matching 10 bases. Germline trimming cut 3 bases from V and 0 bases from J; bases unmatched to any gene: 2. Germline values: CDR1 SEHNR, CDR2 FQNEAQ (reference sequence). The CDR3 loop spans 15 amino acids. Written as DNA, the CDR3 is TGTGCCAGCAGCTTTCTAGCGGGAGACTCCTACGAGCAGTACTTC. Its protein product is CASSFLAGDSYEQYF.

The chain has TRBV15 and TRBJ1-4; D remains unclear. The CDR3 runs to 15 residues. Trimming shortened V by 3 bases and J by 7 bases, and 15 bases separated the two germline ends. Germline-derived CDR1 and CDR2 are LNHNV and YYDKDF (reference sequence). CDR3 region: CATSRRAGLSEKLFF. The CDR3 DNA sequence: TGTGCCACCAGCAGGAGGGCCGGGTTAAGTGAAAAACTGTTTTTT.

Turning to this clone: The sample has other DNA sequences that encode this CDR3 too. The chain links TRBV28 to TRBJ2-7; 7 bases fit TRBD1. J gave up 2 bases and V 4 bases, and 5 bases lay outside the gene matches. CDR1 and CDR2 (germline): MDHEN, SYDVKM. The CDR3 is 14 residues long. CDR3 nucleotide sequence: TGTGCCAGCAGTTCTGGGACAGCCACCTACGAGCAGTACTTC. The encoded protein is CASSSGTATYEQYF.

The rearrangement joins TRBV11-2 to TRBJ2-5, with 8 bases identical to TRBD2. Germline CDR1 reads SGHAT; CDR2 reads FQNNGV. This CDR3 has 16 residues. V trimming: 3 bases; J trimming: 5 bases; junction bases outside the gene matches: 11. CDR3 sequence: CASSFSAGGPGETQYF. The DNA of the CDR3 is TGTGCCAGCAGCTTCTCGGCGGGGGGTCCAGGGGAGACCCAGTACTTC.

CDR3 loop: CASSKGLTAGTDTQYF. Here the CDR3 DNA reads TGTGCCAGCAGCAAAGGGTTGACAGCCGGCACAGATACGCAGTATTTT. The chain combines TRBV2 with TRBJ2-3; possibly TRBD1 for D (5 bases). Trimming stripped 6 bases from V and 1 base from J, with 17 bases between. The CDR3 length is 16 residues. In germline, CDR1 is SNHLY, CDR2 FYNNEI.

The chain has TRBV11-2 and TRBJ2-1; perhaps TRBD2 as D (5 bases). The CDR3 has 13 residues. Looked up from germline, CDR1 is SGHAT and CDR2 is FQNNGV. V was pared by 1 base and J by 7 bases, with 8 bases between. The CDR3 protein is CASSLAPGNEQFF. As DNA, the CDR3 is TGTGCCAGCAGCTTAGCGCCGGGGAATGAGCAGTTCTTC.

The chain joins TRBV18 to TRBJ1-2; 10 nucleotides match TRBD1. V was clipped by 6 bases and J by 3 bases; unmatched bases: 7. From germline, CDR1 is KGHSH and CDR2 LQKENI. The CDR3 spans 15 residues. CDR3 DNA sequence: TGTGCCAGCTCGGCGACAGGGGGCGCAGACTATGGCTACACCTTC. Its protein product is CASSATGGADYGYTF.

This chain links TRBV2 with TRBJ2-7, with a weak D call TRBD2 (6 bases). This CDR3 region has 15 residues. Germline loops: CDR1 SNHLY, CDR2 FYNNEI. Trimming took 8 bases from V and 3 from J, leaving 20 bases between them. The CDR3 region is CASLQGPGANYEQYF. The CDR3 DNA is TGTGCCAGCCTCCAAGGGCCGGGAGCTAACTACGAGCAGTACTTC.

CDR3 coding DNA: TGTGCCAGCAGTGCCGGACTAGCGGCTTACAATGAGCAGTTCTTC. It codes for CASSAGLAAYNEQFF. This sequence joins TRBV25-1 and TRBJ2-1, with 10 bases that match TRBD2. Germline assignment: CDR1 MGHDK and CDR2 SYGVNS. This CDR3 has 15 amino acids. J gave up 4 bases and V 4 bases, and 4 bases lay outside the gene matches.

This chain connects TRBV12-5 to TRBJ1-1, with 9 bases lining up with TRBD1. Germline values: CDR1 LGHNT, CDR2 FRNRAP. CDR3 length: 13 residues. Trimming removed 4 bases from V and 5 bases from J; junction bases left unmatched: 2. The CDR3 loop is CASGWGTGTEAFF. CDR3 coding DNA: TGTGCTAGTGGTTGGGGGACAGGGACTGAAGCTTTCTTT.

The gene calls are TRBV5-1 and TRBJ1-1; D possibly corresponds to TRBD1 (5 bases). The V and J ends lost 3 bases and 1 base respectively, with 10 bases between them. Germline V lookup: CDR1 SGHRS, CDR2 YFSETQ. The CDR3 runs 14 residues. Written as DNA, the CDR3 is TGCGCCAGCAGCTCCGCCCAGGGGAACACTGAAGCTTTCTTT. Translating it yields CASSSAQGNTEAFF.

The gene calls are TRBV28 and TRBJ2-7; 7 bases map to TRBD1. Germline CDR1 reads MDHEN; CDR2 reads SYDVKM. V trimming: 8 bases; J trimming: 3 bases; junction bases outside the gene matches: 10. This CDR3 has 14 residues. The CDR3 protein is CASFGAQGSYEQYF. In nucleotides, the CDR3 is TGTGCCAGCTTTGGGGCACAGGGGAGCTACGAGCAGTACTTC.

The chain is built from TRBV6-5 and TRBJ1-1; TRBD1 is a possible D gene (5 bases). Deletions cut 1 base from V and 4 bases from J, with 7 bases between. The germline gives CDR1 MNHEY, CDR2 SVGAGI. The CDR3 sequence is 13 residues long. DNA for the CDR3: TGTGCCAGCAGTTACTTAAGGGGCACTGAAGCTTTCTTT. Translated, it gives CASSYLRGTEAFF.

J is TRBJ2-2 and V is TRBV28; weak D call: TRBD1 (6 bases). Trimming stripped 3 bases from V and 7 bases from J, with 15 bases between. This CDR3 contains 15 residues. Per the germline V gene, CDR1 is MDHEN and CDR2 is SYDVKM. CDR3 loop: CASSFRTAANGELFF. Here the CDR3 DNA reads TGTGCCAGCAGTTTTCGGACAGCGGCAAACGGGGAGCTGTTTTTT.

The chain couples TRBV27 to TRBJ1-5; a possible D gene is TRBD1 (6 bases). The CDR3 runs to 16 residues. The ends were cut back, 4 bases at V and 0 bases at J, with 13 bases in the middle. Germline CDR1 reads MNHEY; CDR2 reads SMNVEV (reference sequence). CDR3 protein: CASSSRTDSSNQPQHF. As DNA, the CDR3 is TGTGCCAGCAGTTCGAGGACAGACTCTAGCAATCAGCCCCAGCATTTT.

J is TRBJ1-4 and V is TRBV21-1; the table's D call TRBD1 went unverified against the DNA. TRBV21-1 is termed a pseudogene. This CDR3 comprises 13 residues. The CDR3, as DNA: TGTGCCCCGACCAGGAAATCCAATGAAAAACTGTTTTTT. This gives the protein CAPTRKSNEKLFF.

The V call is TRBV19, the J call TRBJ1-5, with 8 bases aligning to TRBD1. CDR1 LNHDA and CDR2 SQIVND come from the germline V gene (reference sequence). The V and J ends lost 1 base and 3 bases, in that order; junction bases with no gene match: 8. The CDR3 contains 17 residues. CDR3 in DNA: TGTGCCAGTAGTATAGCCCTTAGGACAGGGTACAATCAGCCCCAGCATTTT. Its translation: CASSIALRTGYNQPQHF.

V and J are TRBV4-2 and TRBJ2-7; TRBD2 matches 8 bases. The V and J ends lost 2 bases and 3 bases, in that order; junction bases with no gene match: 6. CDR1 and CDR2 (germline): LGHNA, YNFKEQ. The CDR3 loop spans 15 amino acids. The CDR3 DNA reads as TGTGCCAGCAGCCAACTCAGCGGGGGCCGCTACGAGCAGTACTTC. Its protein is CASSQLSGGRYEQYF.

The chain uses TRBV7-9 and TRBJ2-1; 10 bases map to TRBD2. The V segment lost 2 bases and the J segment 2 bases; nucleotides outside the gene matches: 3. Germline V CDR1 and CDR2: SEHNR, FQNEAQ (reference sequence). The CDR3 is 16 amino acids. DNA of the CDR3: TGTGCCAGCAGCTTACTAGCGGGGGCCCCCTACAATGAGCAGTTCTTC. This translates into CASSLLAGAPYNEQFF.